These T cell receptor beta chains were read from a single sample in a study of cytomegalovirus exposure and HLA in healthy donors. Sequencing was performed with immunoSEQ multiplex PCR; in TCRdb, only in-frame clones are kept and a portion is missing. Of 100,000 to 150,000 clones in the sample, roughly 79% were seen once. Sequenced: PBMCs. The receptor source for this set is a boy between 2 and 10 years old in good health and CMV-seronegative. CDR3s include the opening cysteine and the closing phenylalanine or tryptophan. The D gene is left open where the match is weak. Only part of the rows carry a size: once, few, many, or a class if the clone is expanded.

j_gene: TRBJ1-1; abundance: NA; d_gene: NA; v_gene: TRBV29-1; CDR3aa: CSVLRGWAFF; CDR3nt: TGCAGCGTCCTAAGGGGGTGGGCTTTCTTT
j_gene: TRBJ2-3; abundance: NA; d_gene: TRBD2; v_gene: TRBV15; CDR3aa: CATRISGGFTDTQYF; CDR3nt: TGTGCCACCAGAATTAGCGGGGGATTCACAGATACGCAGTATTTT
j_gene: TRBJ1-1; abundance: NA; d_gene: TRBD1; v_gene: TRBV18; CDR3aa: CASSPQGARMNTEAFF; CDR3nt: TGTGCCAGCTCACCACAGGGGGCGAGGATGAACACTGAAGCTTTCTTT
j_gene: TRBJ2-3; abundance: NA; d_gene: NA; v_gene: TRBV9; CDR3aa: CASSGPGTSHRTDTQYF; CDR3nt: TGTGCCAGCAGCGGGCCGGGGACATCCCATCGCACAGATACGCAGTATTTT
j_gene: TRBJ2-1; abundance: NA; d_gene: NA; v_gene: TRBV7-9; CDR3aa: CASSLEGADEQFF; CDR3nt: TGTGCCAGCAGCTTAGAAGGGGCTGATGAGCAGTTCTTC
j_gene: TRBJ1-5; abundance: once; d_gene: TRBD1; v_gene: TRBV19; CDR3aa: CASSITDRAETQHF; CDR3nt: TGTGCCAGTAGTATCACTGACAGGGCCGAGACCCAGCATTTT
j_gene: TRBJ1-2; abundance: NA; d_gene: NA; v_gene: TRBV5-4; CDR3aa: CASSLRTGEGYTF; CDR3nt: TGTGCCAGCAGCTTGCGGACGGGGGAAGGCTACACCTTC
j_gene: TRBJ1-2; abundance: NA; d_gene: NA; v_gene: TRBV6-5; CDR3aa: CASKGGGGNYGYTF; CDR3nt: TGTGCCAGCAAAGGCGGGGGTGGGAACTATGGCTACACCTTC
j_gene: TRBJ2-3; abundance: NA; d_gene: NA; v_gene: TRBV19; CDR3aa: CASSPLLRTDTQYF; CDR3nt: TGTGCCAGTAGTCCGTTACTTCGCACAGATACGCAGTATTTT
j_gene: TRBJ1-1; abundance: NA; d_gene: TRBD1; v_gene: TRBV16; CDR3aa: CASSRRTGDTEAFF; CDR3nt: TGTGCCAGCAGCCGCCGGACAGGGGATACTGAAGCTTTCTTT
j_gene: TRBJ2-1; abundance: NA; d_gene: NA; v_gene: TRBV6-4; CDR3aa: CASSDSPSAGGEQFF; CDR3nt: TGTGCCAGCAGTGACTCGCCCTCCGCCGGCGGGGAGCAGTTCTTC
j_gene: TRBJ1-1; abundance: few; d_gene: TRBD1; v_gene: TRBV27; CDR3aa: CASGQNRDSNEAFF; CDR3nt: TGTGCCAGCGGACAAAACCGGGACAGCAATGAAGCTTTCTTT
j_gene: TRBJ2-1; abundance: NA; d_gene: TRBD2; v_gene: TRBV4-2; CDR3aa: CASSQRLAGGPRNEQFF; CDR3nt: TGTGCCAGCAGCCAGCGACTAGCGGGAGGGCCGAGAAATGAGCAGTTCTTC
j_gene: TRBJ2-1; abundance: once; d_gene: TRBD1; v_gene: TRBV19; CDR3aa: CATRGRSSQQFF; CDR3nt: TGTGCCACAAGGGGGCGATCGAGCCAGCAGTTCTTC
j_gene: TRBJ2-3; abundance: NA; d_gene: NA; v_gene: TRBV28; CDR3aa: CASSLRERHTDTQYF; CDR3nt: TGTGCCAGCAGTTTACGGGAGAGACACACAGATACGCAGTATTTT
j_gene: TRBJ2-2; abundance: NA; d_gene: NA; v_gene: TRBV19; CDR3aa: CASSPLVGTGELFF; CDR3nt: TGTGCCAGTAGTCCCCTAGTAGGCACCGGGGAGCTGTTTTTT
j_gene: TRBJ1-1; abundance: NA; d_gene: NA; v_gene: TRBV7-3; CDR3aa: CASSLMANTEAFF; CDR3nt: TGTGCCAGCAGCTTGATGGCGAACACTGAAGCTTTCTTT
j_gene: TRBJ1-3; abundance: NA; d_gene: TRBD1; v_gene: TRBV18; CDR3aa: CASSPQTGRRDRISGNTIYF; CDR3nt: TGTGCCAGCTCACCACAGACAGGGCGACGGGACAGAATCTCTGGAAACACCATATATTTT
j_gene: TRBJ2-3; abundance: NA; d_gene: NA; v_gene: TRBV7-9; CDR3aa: CASSISRDTQYF; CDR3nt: TGTGCCAGCAGCATTAGTCGGGATACGCAGTATTTT
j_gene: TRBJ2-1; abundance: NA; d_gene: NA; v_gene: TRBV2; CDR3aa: CASRALSYNEQFF; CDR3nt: TGTGCCAGCAGGGCCTTATCCTACAATGAGCAGTTCTTC
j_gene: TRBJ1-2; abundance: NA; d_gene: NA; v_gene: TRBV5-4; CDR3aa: CASSSGLGGYTF; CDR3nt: TGTGCCAGCAGCTCGGGACTAGGTGGCTACACCTTC
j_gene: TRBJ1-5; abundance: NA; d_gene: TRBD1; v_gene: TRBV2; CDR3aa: CASSGPGTGGNQPQHF; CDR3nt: TGTGCCAGCAGCGGACCCGGGACAGGGGGCAATCAGCCCCAGCATTTT
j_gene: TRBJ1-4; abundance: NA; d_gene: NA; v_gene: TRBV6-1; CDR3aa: CASSEGGWEKLFF; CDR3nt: TGTGCCAGCAGTGAGGGGGGGTGGGAAAAACTGTTTTTT
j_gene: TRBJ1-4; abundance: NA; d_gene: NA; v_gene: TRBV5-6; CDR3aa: CASSLVQGGEKLFF; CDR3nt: TGTGCCAGCAGCTTGGTTCAGGGAGGGGAAAAACTGTTTTTT
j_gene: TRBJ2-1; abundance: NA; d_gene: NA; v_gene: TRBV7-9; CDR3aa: CASSLEGLINEQFF; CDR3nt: TGTGCCAGCAGCTTAGAGGGACTGATCAATGAGCAGTTCTTC
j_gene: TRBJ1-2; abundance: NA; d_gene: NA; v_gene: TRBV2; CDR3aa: CASRANRVGNGYTF; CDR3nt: TGTGCCAGCAGGGCTAACAGGGTGGGCAATGGCTACACCTTC
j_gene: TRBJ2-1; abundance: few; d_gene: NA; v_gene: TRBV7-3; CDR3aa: CASSLGVWRDGRRNEQFF; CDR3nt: TGTGCCAGCAGCTTAGGGGTATGGAGGGACGGCCGGAGGAATGAGCAGTTCTTC
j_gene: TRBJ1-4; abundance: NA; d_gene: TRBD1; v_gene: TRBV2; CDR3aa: CASSEGTGVVGEKLFF; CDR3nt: TGTGCCAGCAGTGAAGGGACAGGGGTGGTTGGGGAAAAACTGTTTTTT
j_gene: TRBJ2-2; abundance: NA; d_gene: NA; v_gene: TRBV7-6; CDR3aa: CASSGENTGELFF; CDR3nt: TGTGCCAGCAGCGGAGAGAACACCGGGGAGCTGTTTTTT
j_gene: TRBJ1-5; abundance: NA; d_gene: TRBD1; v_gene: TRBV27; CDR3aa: CASSIQTGNQPQHF; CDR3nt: TGTGCCAGCAGTATCCAGACAGGGAATCAGCCCCAGCATTTT
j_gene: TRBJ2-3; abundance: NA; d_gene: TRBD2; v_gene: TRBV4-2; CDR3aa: CASSQVLAGGLSTDTQYF; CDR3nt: TGTGCCAGCAGCCAAGTACTAGCGGGGGGCCTTAGCACAGATACGCAGTATTTT
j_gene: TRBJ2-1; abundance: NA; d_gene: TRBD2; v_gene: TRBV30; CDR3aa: CAWTRGGTSGGYEQFF; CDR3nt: TGTGCCTGGACCCGAGGGGGGACTAGCGGGGGGTATGAGCAGTTCTTC
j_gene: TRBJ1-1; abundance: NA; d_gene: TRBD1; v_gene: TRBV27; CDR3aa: CASSGQGVEAFF; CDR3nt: TGTGCCAGCAGTGGACAGGGGGTTGAAGCTTTCTTT